Listed below are T cell receptor beta chains from one sample, sequenced in a study of beta chain features in type 1 diabetes. This table comes from immunoSEQ multiplex PCR, and its TCRdb copy is limited to in-frame clones, with some not included. This table holds approximately 470,000 clones, roughly 31% found once. The specimen was naive CD4+ T cells from blood. These receptors all stem from a man aged 18 to 30 in good health. Each CDR3 is given with its conserved first and last residue. The order of the fields is J gene, V gene, CDR3 protein.

j_call: TRBJ2-3
v_call: TRBV25-1
cdr3_aa: CASASRGPRGRVDTQYF

j_call: TRBJ1-2
v_call: TRBV29-1
cdr3_aa: CSVGAGEFGYTF

j_call: TRBJ2-3
v_call: TRBV7-9
cdr3_aa: CASSLLFTDTQYF

j_call: TRBJ1-4
v_call: TRBV30
cdr3_aa: CAWGPREKLFF

j_call: TRBJ1-2
v_call: TRBV29-1
cdr3_aa: CSGGTNNYGYTF

j_call: TRBJ2-3
v_call: TRBV29-1
cdr3_aa: CSVEARTTDTQYF

j_call: TRBJ1-2
v_call: TRBV20-1
cdr3_aa: CSAGQDYGYTF

j_call: TRBJ2-4
v_call: TRBV9
cdr3_aa: CASSVAPTSGNIQYF

j_call: TRBJ2-1
v_call: TRBV18
cdr3_aa: CASSPDQGYNEQFF

j_call: TRBJ1-1
v_call: TRBV9
cdr3_aa: CASSVGRGNRGFTEAFF

j_call: TRBJ1-3
v_call: TRBV30
cdr3_aa: CAWGIQNTIYF

j_call: TRBJ2-5
v_call: TRBV5-4
cdr3_aa: CASRPGGAKETQYF

j_call: TRBJ2-3
v_call: TRBV10-3
cdr3_aa: CAISEGLAGLTDTQYF

j_call: TRBJ2-1
v_call: TRBV29-1
cdr3_aa: CSVRDTGTSEGHEQFF

j_call: TRBJ2-4
v_call: TRBV9
cdr3_aa: CASSVDFGGVKNIQYF

j_call: TRBJ2-2
v_call: TRBV7-9
cdr3_aa: CASSAATGELFF

j_call: TRBJ1-2
v_call: TRBV30
cdr3_aa: CACQERANYGYTF

j_call: TRBJ1-2
v_call: TRBV29-1
cdr3_aa: CSVDQTGGGGYTF

j_call: TRBJ2-7
v_call: TRBV5-1
cdr3_aa: CASSLPRDRGSEQYF

j_call: TRBJ1-2
v_call: TRBV27
cdr3_aa: CASSFTGYGYTF

j_call: TRBJ2-1
v_call: TRBV2
cdr3_aa: CASSIQGYNEQFF

j_call: TRBJ2-3
v_call: TRBV15
cdr3_aa: CATIPGGSGSTDTQYF

j_call: TRBJ2-7
v_call: TRBV7-2
cdr3_aa: CASSLGLAGTYEQYF

j_call: TRBJ2-3
v_call: TRBV9
cdr3_aa: CASNKERGGNLDTQYF

j_call: TRBJ2-4
v_call: TRBV2
cdr3_aa: CASNRDRAKNIQYF

j_call: TRBJ2-3
v_call: TRBV30
cdr3_aa: CAWSNLGALGTDTQYF

j_call: TRBJ2-1
v_call: TRBV29-1
cdr3_aa: CSVGTGGSPNEQFF